This T cell receptor beta chain was recorded in a study of T cells in Graves' hyperthyroidism and ophthalmopathy. The CDR3 runs 13 residues. Trimming removed 8 bases at V and 0 bases at J, with 11 bases between. The germline V gene has CDR1 SEHNR and CDR2 FQNEAQ (reference sequence). This clonotype appeared a few times. The investigators amplified TCR beta CDR3 regions from RNA transcripts. Primed by the HTBI set, a first-round RT-PCR was run on the TCR CDR3. TCRdb reanalysed the multiplex PCR reads using MiXCR and keeps one entry per CDR3 protein. The sample has a few hundred thousand distinct CDR3 sequences; approximately 14% are singletons.

Sequencing input: blood. This sequence originates from a young woman with Graves' hyperthyroidism that later progressed to Graves' ophthalmopathy. The chain is built from TRBV7-9 and TRBJ2-7; no reliable D call. The CDR3 is CASGKKVSYEQYF. The DNA for the CDR3 is TGTGCCAGCGGGAAGAAGGTCTCCTACGAGCAGTACTTC.